This T cell receptor (beta chain) was identified in a study of T cell repertoires in cytomegalovirus infection. Study summary: The authors relied on CMV epitopes, both recently identified HLA-C-restricted and well-studied HLA-B-restricted.

TCRdb re-derived calls from the reads in MiXCR, one entry per CDR3 protein. This table has some 500,000 distinct CDR3 sequences, roughly 42% appearing once. Germline CDR1 is SNHLY and CDR2 is FYNNEI. Between the trimmed V and J ends, which lost 4 bases and 6 bases, there was a span of 11 bases. CDR3 size: 13 residues. With respect to this clonotype: The antigen is undetermined.

This specimen was cultured PBMCs, taken from culture after CMV antigen stimulation. The chain employs TRBV2 and TRBJ2-3, with D uncertain. The source of this sequence is a human donor in good health (CMV status not recorded). Some clones in this sample may be carry-over from other donors' samples. The CDR3 sequence: CASSAARWDTQYF. DNA of the CDR3: TGTGCCAGCAGTGCCGCTCGATGGGATACGCAGTATTTT.